This passage covers 8 T cell receptor beta chains from one sample sequenced in a study of neurological immune-mediated disorders. TCRdb called the 5' RACE reads again in MiXCR, with one record for every CDR3 protein. The data show about 88,000 distinct CDR3 sequences, with 3.5% seen just once and 5% to 6.5% held by the top ten. Sequencing used PBMCs. These TCRs come from a woman aged 18-29 years with multiple sclerosis.

This clonotype was picked up many times. The rearrangement links TRBV10-3 to TRBJ1-4; the D is unclear. This CDR3 region has 12 residues. The V end was cut by 2 bases, the J end by 14 bases, with 12 bases between. Germline CDR1 is ENHRY and CDR2 is SYGVKD. The CDR3: CAISEPAASLFF. In DNA form, the CDR3 reads TGTGCCATCAGTGAGCCGGCCGCGTCTCTGTTTTTT.

This clonotype was recorded only once. A clone one base away is much larger, so this may be a read error. V gene TRBV20-1 combines with J gene TRBJ2-1, with TRBD1 as a possible D gene (6 bases). Trimming shortened V by 4 bases and J by 0 bases, and 16 bases separated the two germline ends. CDR3 length equals 16 residues. Germline lookup yields CDR1 DFQATT and CDR2 SNEGSKA (reference sequence). CDR3 DNA: TGCAGTGCTATACCTCTAGACAGGCCCTCCTACAATGAGCAGTTCTTC. Residues: CSAIPLDRPSYNEQFF.

This clonotype was detected many times. V gene TRBV20-1 combines with J gene TRBJ1-5; unclear D gene. The CDR3 is made up of 14 amino acids. The ends were cut back, 6 bases at V and 2 bases at J, with 14 bases in the middle. The V gene's germline CDR1 is DFQATT and CDR2 SNEGSKA (reference sequence). The DNA for the CDR3 is TGCAGTGCCAGGCCAGGCCGGGGCAATCAGCCCCAGCATTTT. It yields the protein CSARPGRGNQPQHF.

This clonotype was counted at least ten times. The J gene is TRBJ1-1, the V gene TRBV29-1; D gene uncertain. CDR3 length equals 11 residues. Trimming removed 6 bases at V and 11 bases at J, with 16 bases between. The germline V gene encodes CDR1 SQVTM and CDR2 ANQGSEA. CDR3: CSVQNTGWAFF. As DNA, the CDR3 is TGCAGCGTGCAAAATACTGGTTGGGCTTTCTTT.

At least ten counts were recorded for this clonotype. The chain is built from TRBV7-2 and TRBJ2-7; 10 bases agree with TRBD2. The J segment lost 4 bases and the V segment lost 4 bases, leaving 4 bases of the junction unmatched. This CDR3 has 14 amino acids. Germline CDR1 reads SGHTA; CDR2 reads FQGNSA. CDR3 sequence: CASSSSSGSYEQYF. The CDR3, as DNA: TGTGCCAGCAGCTCGTCTAGCGGGAGTTACGAGCAGTACTTC.

This clonotype was recorded many times. The chain employs TRBV7-2 and TRBJ2-1; D gene unclear. The V end lost 5 bases, the J end lost 4 bases, and 15 bases lay between the germline ends. In germline, CDR1 is SGHTA, CDR2 FQGNSA. The CDR3 runs 15 residues. The CDR3 region is CASSADSVGYNEQFF. The CDR3 coding sequence is TGTGCCAGCAGCGCAGATTCGGTGGGTTACAATGAGCAGTTCTTC.

V gene TRBV18 combines with J gene TRBJ1-1, with D tentatively TRBD1 (5 bases). Trimming cost V 3 bases and J 1 base, with 12 bases left between them. CDR1 and CDR2 from the germline V gene are KGHSH and LQKENI. There are 15 residues in the CDR3. The CDR3: CASSPDPTGNTEAFF. CDR3 sequence (DNA): TGTGCCAGCTCACCGGACCCCACAGGGAACACTGAAGCTTTCTTT.

This clonotype was found many times. V is TRBV4-1 and J is TRBJ2-7; 8 bases line up with TRBD1. The CDR3 covers 15 residues. Germline values: CDR1 MGHRA, CDR2 YSYEKL. After removal of 5 bases from V and 2 bases from J, the junction contained 8 bases not matched to a gene. CDR3: CASSLNMDRAYEQYF. CDR3 in DNA: TGCGCCAGCAGCTTAAATATGGACAGGGCCTACGAGCAGTACTTC.